One and the same sample provided the 10 T cell receptor beta chains below, sequenced in a study of blood T cell repertoires in COVID-19. The method was immunoSEQ multiplex PCR; TCRdb's version includes in-frame clones alone and lacks a portion of them. The sample includes approximately 170,000 clones, roughly 88% seen only once; the top ten take around 4.8%. The source material was peripheral blood. Receptors originate from a man between 18 and 29 years old with COVID-19, enrolled during active disease.

The chain uses TRBV25-1 and TRBJ1-5; D not certain. Trimming removed 1 base from V and 7 bases from J, with 8 bases in between. CDR3 length equals 13 residues. Looked up from germline, CDR1 is MGHDK and CDR2 is SYGVNS. The chain's CDR3 is CASSEFGEQPQHF. In nucleotides, the CDR3 is TGTGCCAGCAGTGAATTCGGGGAACAGCCCCAGCATTTT.

The chain combines TRBV4-3 with TRBJ2-7; 10 positions match TRBD1. This CDR3 region has 15 residues. Losses at the gene ends were 0 bases for V and 3 bases for J; bases not matched to a gene: 2. Germline CDR1 and CDR2: LGHNA and YSLEER. CDR3 coding DNA: TGCGCCAGCAGCCAAGACTGGGACAGGGGCTACGAGCAGTACTTC. Translation gives CASSQDWDRGYEQYF.

This clone was picked up one time. This chain connects TRBV10-3 to TRBJ1-2; tentatively, D is TRBD1 (5 bases). The CDR3 is 12 residues long. Deletions cut 7 bases from V and 7 bases from J, with 13 bases between. Germline V gives CDR1 ENHRY, CDR2 SYGVKD. CDR3 residues: CAITIQGGGYTF. The CDR3 nucleotides are TGTGCCATCACCATCCAGGGAGGTGGCTACACCTTC.

The rearrangement joins TRBV28 to TRBJ2-2; 7 nucleotides line up with TRBD1. V lost 5 bases, J lost 1 base, and 7 bases stayed unmatched. The length of the CDR3 is 16 residues. Germline loops: CDR1 MDHEN, CDR2 SYDVKM. The CDR3 region has the DNA TGTGCCAGCAGTCGATCCGACAGGGTGAACACCGGGGAGCTGTTTTTT. The encoded protein is CASSRSDRVNTGELFF.

The rearrangement uses TRBV28 and TRBJ1-5; the D is unclear. The CDR3 loop spans 16 amino acids. The germline V and J ends were trimmed by 3 bases and 3 bases, with 15 bases remaining between them. Per the germline V gene, CDR1 is MDHEN and CDR2 is SYDVKM. CDR3 protein: CASSLRAFGVNQPQHF. In DNA, the CDR3 is TGTGCCAGCAGTTTGCGAGCTTTCGGAGTCAATCAGCCCCAGCATTTT.

The gene calls are TRBV28 and TRBJ1-2; the match to TRBD1 covers 11 bases. CDR3 length: 19 amino acids. V was pared by 7 bases and J by 5 bases, with 21 bases of the junction left unmatched. Germline CDR1 and CDR2: MDHEN and SYDVKM. The CDR3 here is CASTFTPSGTGGRGYGYTF. DNA of the CDR3: TGTGCCAGCACTTTTACCCCGTCCGGGACAGGGGGGAGAGGGTATGGCTACACCTTC.

The chain couples TRBV7-2 to TRBJ1-1; D is unresolved. V was trimmed by 10 bases and J by 6 bases, leaving 21 bases between them. The CDR3 is made up of 14 amino acids. Germline loops: CDR1 SGHTA, CDR2 FQGNSA. Written as DNA, the CDR3 is TGTGCCACTTCCCCCCCGGGGAGAATCGCTGAAGCTTTCTTT. This gives the protein CATSPPGRIAEAFF.

V is TRBV19 and J is TRBJ1-5; TRBD1 agrees at 8 bases. The germline V gene has CDR1 LNHDA and CDR2 SQIVND (reference sequence). The J segment lost 0 bases and the V segment lost 7 bases, leaving 8 bases of the junction unmatched. This CDR3 comprises 16 residues. Here the CDR3 reads CASTAGQGNSNQPQHF. The CDR3 DNA reads as TGTGCCAGTACCGCCGGACAGGGTAATAGCAATCAGCCCCAGCATTTT.

The rearrangement links TRBV29-1 to TRBJ2-2; D might be TRBD1 (6 bases). This CDR3 is 14 amino acids long. Deletions cut 6 bases from V and 1 base from J, with 12 bases between. CDR1 is SQVTM and CDR2 is ANQGSEA in the germline V gene. For the CDR3, the DNA is TGCAGCGTCTCCGGGACACAGAACACCGGGGAGCTGTTTTTT. Its protein product is CSVSGTQNTGELFF.

This rearrangement joins TRBV7-9 to TRBJ2-7, with 10 bases aligning to TRBD2. This CDR3 has 15 residues. Germline loops: CDR1 SEHNR, CDR2 FQNEAQ (reference sequence). Trimming cost V 0 bases and J 7 bases; bases outside gene matches: 6. The CDR3 loop reads CASSLASLAGDEQYF. The CDR3 region has the DNA TGTGCCAGCAGCTTAGCGAGCCTAGCGGGAGATGAGCAGTACTTC.